This note documents a single T cell receptor beta chain sequence. Its antigen is currently unknown. The assay was immunoSEQ multiplex PCR, and TCRdb's table has in-frame clones only and misses some. This sample has about 70,000 clones, with under 85% found just once. Expansion with viral peptide pools was applied to antigen-specific CD4+ T cells by the ViraFEST assay prior to sequencing. A roughly 11-day culture period preceded the isolation of CD4+ T cells. From March to December 2020, the person had a SARS-CoV-2 infection that was confirmed by PCR. These data are taken from a study of vaccination effects on CD4 cells after COVID-19. There are 15 residues in the CDR3. Trimming removed 5 bases from V and 3 bases from J; junction bases left unmatched: 5. The germline CDR1 and CDR2 sequences are SGHTA and FQGNSA.

The material was CD4+ T cells from PBMCs cultured with HIV peptides, obtained before COVID-19 vaccination. As for subset: HIV-1 Nef peptide pool negative control/reference culture. The rearrangement joins TRBV7-2 to TRBJ2-1, with 9 nucleotides matching TRBD1. The sequence was collected from a human donor who had a prior SARS-CoV-2 infection. The CDR3 protein is CASSPDRGNYNEQFF. Here the CDR3 DNA reads TGTGCCAGCAGCCCGGACAGGGGAAACTACAATGAGCAGTTCTTC.